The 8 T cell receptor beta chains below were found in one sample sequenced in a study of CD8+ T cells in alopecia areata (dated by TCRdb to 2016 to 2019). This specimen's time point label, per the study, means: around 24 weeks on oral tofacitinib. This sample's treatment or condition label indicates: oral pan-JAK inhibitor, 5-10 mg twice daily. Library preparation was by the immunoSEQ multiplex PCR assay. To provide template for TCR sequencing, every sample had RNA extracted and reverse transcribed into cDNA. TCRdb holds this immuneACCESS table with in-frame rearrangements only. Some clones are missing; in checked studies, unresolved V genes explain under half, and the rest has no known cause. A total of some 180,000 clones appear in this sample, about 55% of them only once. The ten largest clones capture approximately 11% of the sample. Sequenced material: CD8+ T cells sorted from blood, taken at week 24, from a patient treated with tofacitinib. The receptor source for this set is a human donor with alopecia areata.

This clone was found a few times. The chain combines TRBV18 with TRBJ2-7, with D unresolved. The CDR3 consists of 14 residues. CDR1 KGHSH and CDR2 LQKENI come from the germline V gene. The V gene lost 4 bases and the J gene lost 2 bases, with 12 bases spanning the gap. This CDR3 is CASSLSDVAYEQYF. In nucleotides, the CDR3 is TGTGCCAGCTCACTCTCGGACGTAGCCTACGAGCAGTACTTC.

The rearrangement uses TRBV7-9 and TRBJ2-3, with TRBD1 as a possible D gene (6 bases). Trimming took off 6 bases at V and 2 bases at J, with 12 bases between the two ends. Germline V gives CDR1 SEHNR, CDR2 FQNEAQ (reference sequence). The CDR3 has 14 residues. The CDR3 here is CASRPRDNTDTQYF. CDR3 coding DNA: TGTGCCAGCAGGCCCAGGGACAACACAGATACGCAGTATTTT. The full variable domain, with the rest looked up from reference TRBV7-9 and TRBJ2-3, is DTGVSQNPRHKITKRGQNVTFRCDPISEHNRLYWYRQTLGQGPEFLTYFQNEAQLEKSRLLSDRFSAERPKGSFSTLEIQRTEQGDSAMYLCASRPRDNTDTQYFGPGTRLTVL.

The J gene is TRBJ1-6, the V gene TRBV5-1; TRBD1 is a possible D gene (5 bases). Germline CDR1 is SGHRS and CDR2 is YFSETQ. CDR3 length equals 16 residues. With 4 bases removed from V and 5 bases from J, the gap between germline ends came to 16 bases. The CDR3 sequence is CASSPGSWGDNSPLHF. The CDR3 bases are TGCGCCAGCAGCCCTGGATCATGGGGGGATAATTCACCCCTCCACTTT.

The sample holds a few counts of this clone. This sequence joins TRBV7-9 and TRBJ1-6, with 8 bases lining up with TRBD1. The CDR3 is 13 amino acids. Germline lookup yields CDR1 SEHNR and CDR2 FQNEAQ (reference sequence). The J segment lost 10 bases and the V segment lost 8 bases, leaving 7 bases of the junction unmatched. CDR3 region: CASAQGELSPLHF. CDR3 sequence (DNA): TGTGCCAGCGCACAGGGGGAGTTGTCACCCCTCCACTTT.

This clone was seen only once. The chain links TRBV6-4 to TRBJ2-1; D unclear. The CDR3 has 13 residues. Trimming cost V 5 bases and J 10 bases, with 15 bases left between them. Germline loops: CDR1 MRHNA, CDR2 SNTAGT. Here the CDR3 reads CASSRTVTSEQFF. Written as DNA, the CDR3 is TGTGCCAGCAGTAGGACCGTGACCTCGGAGCAGTTCTTC.

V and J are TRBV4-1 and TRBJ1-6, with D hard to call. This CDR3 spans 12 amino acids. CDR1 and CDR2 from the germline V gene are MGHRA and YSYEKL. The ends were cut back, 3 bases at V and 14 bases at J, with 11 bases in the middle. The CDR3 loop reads CASSHGDGTLHF. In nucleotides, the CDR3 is TGCGCCAGCAGCCACGGGGATGGGACCCTCCACTTT.

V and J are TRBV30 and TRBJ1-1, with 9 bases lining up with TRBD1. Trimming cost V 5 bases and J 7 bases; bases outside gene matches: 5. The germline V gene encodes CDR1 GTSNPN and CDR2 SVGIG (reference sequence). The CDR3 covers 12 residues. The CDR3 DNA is TGTGCCTGGGGGACAGGGAGCGGTGAAGCTTTCTTT. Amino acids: CAWGTGSGEAFF.

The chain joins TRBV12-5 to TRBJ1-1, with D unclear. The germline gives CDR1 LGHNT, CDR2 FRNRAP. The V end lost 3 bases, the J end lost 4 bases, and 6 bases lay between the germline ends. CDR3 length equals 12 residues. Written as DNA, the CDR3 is TGTGCTAGTGGTTTTGGTGTCACTGAAGCTTTCTTT. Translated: CASGFGVTEAFF.